These T cell receptor beta chains were read from a single sample in a study of blood T cells in healthy people across ages. In TCRdb, the 5' RACE reads were re-called with MiXCR into one record per CDR3 protein. Of about 1.4 million distinct CDR3 sequences detected, around 59% appear once; the ten largest clones hold 6.7%. The source material was blood. These TCRs come from a man between 18 and 35 years old in good health. Both conserved end residues are part of each CDR3. D genes are given only for firm matches. A clone size is listed for some rows: how often the clone was seen (once, few, many), or a class if it is expanded.

j_gene | abundance | v_gene | d_gene | CDR3nt | CDR3aa
TRBJ2-1 | - | TRBV5-6 | TRBD1 | TGTGCCAGCAGCGTACCGGGACAGGGGTGGGGTGAGCAGTTCTTC | CASSVPGQGWGEQFF
TRBJ2-6 | once | TRBV6-1 | - | TGTGCCAGCAGTCTAGACCTGGGGCTTCCCAGCTCTGGGGCCAACGTCCTGACTTTC | CASSLDLGLPSSGANVLTF
TRBJ1-1 | - | TRBV6-5 | TRBD1 | TGTGCCAGCAGTAAGGGGACAGCTTACCCTGAAGCTTTCTTT | CASSKGTAYPEAFF
TRBJ2-2 | - | TRBV24-1 | TRBD1 | TGTGCCACCGCCCCTAGACAGGGGAACACCGGGGAGCTGTTTTTT | CATAPRQGNTGELFF
TRBJ2-3 | - | TRBV20-1 | TRBD2 | TGCAGTGCTAGACGGACTAGCGGAGGAGATACGCAGTATTTT | CSARRTSGGDTQYF
TRBJ2-5 | once | TRBV20-1 | - | TGCAGTGCTAGAGATAGTAGCCTACCACAAGAGACCCAGTACTTC | CSARDSSLPQETQYF
TRBJ2-5 | - | TRBV11-1 | - | TGTGCCAGCAGCCAGACTAGTGTCGGGGAGTACTTC | CASSQTSVGEYF
TRBJ2-7 | - | TRBV6-2/TRBV6-3 | - | TGTGCCAGCAGATCGAACCGTGAGCAGTACTTC | CASRSNREQYF
TRBJ1-4 | - | TRBV7-8 | TRBD1 | TGTGCCAGCCGTTACTCCCCCGACAGGGCGGACGAAAAACTGTTTTTT | CASRYSPDRADEKLFF
TRBJ2-7 | - | TRBV7-2 | - | TGTGCCAGCACCACATTCGACTCCTACGAGCAGTACTTC | CASTTFDSYEQYF
TRBJ1-1 | once | TRBV6-5 | TRBD1 | TGTGCCAGCAGACCGACAGGGGGGATGAACACTGAAGCTTTCTTT | CASRPTGGMNTEAFF
TRBJ2-5 | - | TRBV5-1 | - | TGCGCCAGCAGCCCCGGGGGCGGGAGTGAGACCCAGTACTTC | CASSPGGGSETQYF
TRBJ2-7 | - | TRBV29-1 | TRBD1 | TGCAGCGTTCAAACTAGGGCAAACCGGGACAGGGAAGACGAGCAGTACTTC | CSVQTRANRDREDEQYF
TRBJ2-3 | - | TRBV2 | TRBD2 | TGTGCCAGCAGTTCTCTGGGGAGGGAAGATACGCAGTATTTT | CASSSLGREDTQYF
TRBJ2-2 | - | TRBV6-2/TRBV6-3 | - | TGTGCCAGCAGCCGTAATGTCAACACCGGGGAGCTGTTTTTT | CASSRNVNTGELFF